This TCR beta chain was sequenced in a study of T-cell reconstitution after alpha-beta-depleted transplantation in children. The study, taken as a whole, reports: By about two months after transplant, alpha-beta T cells reportedly arose from several hundred graft clones that had expanded. Newly generated T cells supplied most T-cell counts and diversity one year post-transplant.

This clonotype was observed many times. Its cognate antigen is unknown. V was pared by 11 bases and J by 3 bases, with 5 bases of the junction left unmatched. The length of the CDR3 is 14 residues. CDR1 is SEHNR and CDR2 is FQNEAQ in the germline V gene (reference sequence). Molecular barcoding with unique molecular identifiers was used for the TCRbeta library. One entry per CDR3 protein results from TCRdb running MiXCR on the PCR reads. Among 490,000 or so distinct CDR3 sequences listed, over 9.5% were seen once. The sequence derives from a child aged 2 to 15 with inherited bone marrow failure, due to receive a stem cell transplant. The chain joins TRBV7-9 to TRBJ2-1, with 12 bases matching TRBD2. Sequenced here: PBMCs, sampled before TCRalphabeta/CD19-depleted stem cell transplant. CDR3 loop: CASRTSGDYNEQFF. CDR3 coding DNA: TGTGCCTCCCGGACTAGCGGGGACTACAATGAGCAGTTCTTC.